This note documents a single T cell receptor beta chain sequence. This clonotype was detected ten times or more. The antigen this receptor binds is unknown. No clone much larger than this one lies a single base away; base qualities are absent. The data were obtained in a study of identical twins (dated by TCRdb to the mid-2010s). Study-wide context: To test whether fetal clonotypes persist, the study used deep sequencing on TCR alpha and beta repertoires from monozygotic twins, unrelated adults of various ages, and cord blood. To rule out contamination, the twin experiments were replicated at different times with different library preparation protocols. Results the study describes overall, beyond this receptor: Zero-insertion analyses could be partly confounded by invariant T cells such as MAIT and iNKT, although diverse VJ usage argued against such confounding for most clonotypes. Conclusions relied on cross-sectional statistical analysis, since the same donors could not be followed over many years. Abundant cord blood beta clonotypes had fewer insertions, young adult naive repertoires showed a similar but weaker trend, and memory repertoires showed no such trend. Out-of-frame TCR alpha sequences shared between twins showed an excess of low generation-probability sequences compared with coincidental sharing between unrelated individuals. A weaker excess of twin sharing was found in beta out-of-frame sequences because the signal-to-noise ratio was lowered by fewer shared sequences. Out-of-frame TCR alpha sharing in monozygotic twins was systematically underestimated by recombination models, whereas sharing between unrelated individuals was in agreement with the recombination models.

All donors were healthy Caucasians. The twin cohort consisted of three pairs of female monozygotic twins, all aged about 18 to 29 years. Peripheral blood mononuclear cells were used as the source from which RNA for TCR libraries was isolated. The library was built by means of 5' RACE. Sequencing used an Illumina HiSeq 2000. Template switching added a universal primer binding site, and the final cDNA carried a unique molecular identifier that allowed TCR cDNA molecules to be counted accurately. First-strand cDNA for TCR alpha and beta chains was synthesized from specific primers in the conserved constant-segment region. Each cDNA library was double barcoded, with a SMART-Mk sample barcode plus Illumina barcodes, to control for contamination. Two successive PCR steps introduced TruSeq adapter sequences along with Illumina sample barcodes. The Illumina HiSeq platform was used with custom primers to sequence TCR alpha and beta cDNA libraries. The authors' pipeline ran thus. MiGEC processed the raw reads to extract unique molecular identifiers, while MiXCR was used to determine the CDR3 positions. Recombination models were inferred per individual with the repgenHMM and IGoR tools using an EM algorithm. Shared clonotypes were analyzed with the tcR package in R, and sharing was normalized by the product of cloneset sizes. To study raw recombination free of thymic and clonal selection effects, out-of-frame nonproductive sequences were analyzed. TCRdb reworked the public reads: Q25 trimming with fastp, MiXCR clone assembly, productive beta chains retained. Duplicate CDR3 protein sequences are folded into a single record with the most common DNA and genes. TCRdb, rather than the study authors, made the V and J calls. The sample includes hundreds of thousands of distinct CDR3 sequences, with 8.6% observed a single time. 0.98% of the sample belongs to the ten largest clones.

The CDR3 has 16 amino acids, counting the end cysteine and phenylalanine. Only the CDR3 part of the read is kept: 48 bases, read in frame from the first base. V loses 3 bases at its end and J loses 3 bases; junction bases beyond the gene matches: 4. The germline V gene encodes CDR1 KGHDR and CDR2 SFDVKD. This sample also appeared in a second study, on yellow fever vaccine responses in identical twins. According to the second study: According to the authors, the vaccine-induced T cell response in identical twins seemed to be partly convergent and partly specific to each individual. The study precisely tracked vaccine-responding T cell clones in identical twins.

The TCR originated in a woman in her late teens or twenties in good health. Source material: PBMCs. The V and J genes are TRBV24-1 and TRBJ2-2; 9 bases in the junction line up with TRBD1. The DNA is TGTGCCACCAGTGATCCGGGACAGGGTTACACCGGGGAGCTGTTTTTT. Its protein reads: CATSDPGQGYTGELFF.